The present entry profiles one T cell receptor (beta chain) with its context. Its antigen is unidentified. The CDR3 loop spans 16 amino acids. Per germline, CDR1 MGHRA and CDR2 YSYEKL. V was shortened by 2 bases and J by 3 bases, with 14 bases between the two germline ends. This sample is part of a study of shared clonotypes between healthy human individuals. At the level of the study: The cohort had two women and three men, ages 18 to 49. Notes on the study in general: The study generally estimated greater richness for naive than memory subsets.

In the study's own analysis: In the immunoSEQ data, sequences were junction-only and lacked quality scores, so filtering differed. Data came from immunoSEQ multiplex PCR; TCRdb stores just in-frame clones and leaves some out. The D gene and trimming were derived from the DNA, and the V and J assignments and clone size from that table. Among roughly 640,000 clones, under 80% were seen once, and the ten largest hold over 1.5%. This clonotype was obtained from a woman aged 25 to 39 in good health. The sample consisted of memory CD4+ T cells sorted from blood. Subset denoted: CD45RA-negative fraction. The J gene is TRBJ2-1, the V gene TRBV4-1; TRBD2 might be the D (5 bases). CDR3 nucleotide sequence: TGCGCCAGCAGCCAATCCCCTTCGGGGAGCTACAATGAGCAGTTCTTC. Amino acids: CASSQSPSGSYNEQFF.